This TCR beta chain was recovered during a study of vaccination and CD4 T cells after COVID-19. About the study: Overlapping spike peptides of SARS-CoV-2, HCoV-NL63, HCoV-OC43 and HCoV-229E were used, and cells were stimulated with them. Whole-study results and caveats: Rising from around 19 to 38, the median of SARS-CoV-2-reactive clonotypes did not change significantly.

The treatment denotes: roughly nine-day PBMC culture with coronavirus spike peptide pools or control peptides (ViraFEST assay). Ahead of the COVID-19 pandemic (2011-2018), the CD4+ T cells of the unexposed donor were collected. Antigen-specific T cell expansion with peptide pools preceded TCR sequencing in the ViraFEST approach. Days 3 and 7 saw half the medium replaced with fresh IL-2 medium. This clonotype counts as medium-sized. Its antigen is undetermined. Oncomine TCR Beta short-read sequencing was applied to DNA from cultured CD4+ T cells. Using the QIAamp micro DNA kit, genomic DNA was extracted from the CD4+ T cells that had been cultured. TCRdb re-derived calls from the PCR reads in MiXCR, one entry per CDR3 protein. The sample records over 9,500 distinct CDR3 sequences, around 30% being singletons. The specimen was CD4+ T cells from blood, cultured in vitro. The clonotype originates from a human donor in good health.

The CDR3 loop reads CSVGGAGTDNYGYTF. CDR3 DNA: TGCAGTGTGGGGGGGGCCGGGACGGACAACTATGGCTACACCTTC. The chain has TRBV20-1 and TRBJ1-2; possible D gene TRBD1, 6 bases. Germline V gene lookup returns CDR1 DFQATT and CDR2 SNEGSKA (reference sequence). V was clipped by 7 bases and J by 2 bases, with 20 bases between them. This CDR3 region has 15 residues.